Below are 10 T cell receptor beta chains sequenced from a single sample in a study. TCRdb re-called the 5' RACE reads through MiXCR, storing one row per CDR3 protein. This table has roughly 44,000 distinct CDR3 sequences, less than 35% appearing once. Sequencing was performed on memory CD4+ T cells sorted from a lymph node. Indicated subset: memory CD4+ T cells, CD4+CD45RO+CD25-. These TCRs come from a female donor with breast cancer.

Concerning this clonotype itself: One junction end disagrees with the germline gene, perhaps due to a read error. V and J are TRBV6-5 and TRBJ2-3, with TRBD2 identical over 10 bases. Germline V gene data show CDR1 as MNHEY and CDR2 as SVGAGI. The CDR3 runs to 15 residues. CDR3 nucleotide sequence: TGTGCCGGCAGCCTTCGGACTAGCGGCGCCGATACGCAGTATTTT. Amino acid sequence: CAGSLRTSGADTQYF.

Comments on this clonotype: A much larger clone sits a single nucleotide away, making a read error possible. This chain uses TRBV7-2 with TRBJ1-2; D ambiguous. The CDR3 has 11 residues. Germline lookup yields CDR1 SGHTA and CDR2 FQGNSA. CDR3 DNA sequence: TGTGCCAGCAGCTTATACTATAGCTACACCTTC. Its translation is CASSLYYSYTF.

The rearrangement links TRBV5-6 to TRBJ2-3; D is ambiguous. The CDR3 sequence is 12 residues long. Between the trimmed V and J ends, which lost 7 bases and 0 bases, there was a span of 6 bases. CDR1 is SGHDT and CDR2 is YYEEEE in the germline V gene. CDR3 nucleotides: TGTGCCAGCGAATCTAGCACAGATACGCAGTATTTT. Its translation: CASESSTDTQYF.

This chain joins TRBV10-3 and TRBJ2-3; the D gene is possibly TRBD2 (7 bases). Germline CDR1 is ENHRY and CDR2 is SYGVKD. V was clipped by 3 bases and J by 1 base, with 17 bases between them. This CDR3 is built from 17 residues. The CDR3 reads CAISDGIGGLGTDTQYF. The CDR3, as DNA: TGTGCCATCAGTGACGGAATCGGGGGGCTTGGCACAGATACGCAGTATTTT.

The chain carries TRBV12-3 or TRBV12-4 and TRBJ1-5; D is uncertain. V shed 4 bases and J shed 6 bases, with 13 bases lying between them. The CDR3 extends over 14 amino acids. In DNA form, the CDR3 reads TGTGCCAGCAGTTCCCTGGGCGTGGGTCAGCCCCAGCATTTT. Translated: CASSSLGVGQPQHF.

This clonotype occurred once. The chain is built from TRBV5-4 and TRBJ2-1, with 9 positions matching TRBD1. The CDR3 extends over 14 amino acids. Germline lookup yields CDR1 SGHNT and CDR2 YYREEE (reference sequence). J gave up 7 bases and V 7 bases, and 9 bases lay outside the gene matches. The CDR3 loop is CASRRSQGANEQFF. CDR3 bases: TGTGCCAGCCGCCGGTCACAGGGGGCAAATGAGCAGTTCTTC.

This clonotype has only a few counts. The chain carries TRBV7-9 and TRBJ1-2, with D maybe TRBD1 (6 bases). CDR3 size: 13 residues. V lost 5 bases and J 8 bases, leaving 15 bases between the germline ends. The germline V gene encodes CDR1 SEHNR and CDR2 FQNEAQ (reference sequence). CDR3 loop: CASSTSGARGYTF. In nucleotides, the CDR3 is TGTGCCAGCAGCACGTCAGGGGCGCGGGGCTACACCTTC. Based on the CDR3 plus reference TRBV7-9 and TRBJ1-2, the full variable domain is DTGVSQNPRHKITKRGQNVTFRCDPISEHNRLYWYRQTLGQGPEFLTYFQNEAQLEKSRLLSDRFSAERPKGSFSTLEIQRTEQGDSAMYLCASSTSGARGYTFGSGTRLTVV.

This clonotype was detected a few times. The V call is TRBV20-1, the J call TRBJ1-1; 9 positions agree with TRBD1. CDR3 length equals 14 residues. The V and J ends lost 6 bases and 11 bases, in that order; junction bases with no gene match: 16. The germline V gene has CDR1 DFQATT and CDR2 SNEGSKA (reference sequence). The CDR3: CSAKDRGRLVSAFF. CDR3 coding DNA: TGCAGTGCCAAGGACAGGGGACGATTGGTTTCGGCTTTCTTT.

This clonotype has a handful of counts. The J gene is TRBJ1-5, the V gene TRBV5-1; 8 nucleotides agree with TRBD1. Germline V lookup: CDR1 SGHRS, CDR2 YFSETQ. The J segment lost 8 bases and the V segment lost 0 bases, leaving 7 bases of the junction unmatched. There are 15 residues in the CDR3. The CDR3 region has the DNA TGCGCCAGCAGCTTGGGGACAGGGAGAAATGAGCCCCAGCATTTT. As protein: CASSLGTGRNEPQHF.

This clonotype was seen more than once but under ten times. CDR3 sequence (DNA): TGCGCCAGCAGCATGGATCAGGGGTCCAACTATGGCTACACCTTC. This codes for CASSMDQGSNYGYTF. The chain uses TRBV5-1 and TRBJ1-2, with D possibly TRBD1 on 6 matching bases. The CDR3 is 15 amino acids. Germline-derived CDR1 and CDR2 are SGHRS and YFSETQ. Between the trimmed V and J ends, which lost 4 bases and 2 bases, there was a span of 15 bases.